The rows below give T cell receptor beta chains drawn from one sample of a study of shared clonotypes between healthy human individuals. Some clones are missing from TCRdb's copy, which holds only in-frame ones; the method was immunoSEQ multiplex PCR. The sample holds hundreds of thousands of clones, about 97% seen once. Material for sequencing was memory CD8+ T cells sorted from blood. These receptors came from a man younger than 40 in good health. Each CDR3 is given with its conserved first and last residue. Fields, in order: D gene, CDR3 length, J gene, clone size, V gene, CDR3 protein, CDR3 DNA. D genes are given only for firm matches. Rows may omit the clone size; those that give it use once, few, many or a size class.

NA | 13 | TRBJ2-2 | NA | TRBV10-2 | CASRFMNTGELFF | TGCGCCAGCAGGTTCATGAACACCGGGGAGCTGTTTTTT
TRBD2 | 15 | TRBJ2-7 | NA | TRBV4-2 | CASSQERTSGYEQYF | TGTGCCAGCAGCCAAGAACGGACTAGCGGCTACGAGCAGTACTTC
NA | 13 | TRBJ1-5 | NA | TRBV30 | CAWGLQGNQPQHF | TGTGCCTGGGGGCTGCAGGGGAATCAGCCCCAGCATTTT
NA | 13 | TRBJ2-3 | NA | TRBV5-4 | CASTGGFTDTQYF | TGTGCCAGCACTGGGGGGTTCACAGATACGCAGTATTTT
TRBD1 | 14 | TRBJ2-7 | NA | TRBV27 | CASSRDRGYYEQYF | TGTGCCAGCAGTAGGGACAGGGGATACTACGAGCAGTACTTC
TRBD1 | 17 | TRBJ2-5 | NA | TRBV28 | CASSLLSGTGYQETQYF | TGTGCCAGCAGTTTACTATCCGGGACAGGGTACCAAGAGACCCAGTACTTC
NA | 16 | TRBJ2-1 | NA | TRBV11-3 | CASSLVGGATYNEQFF | TGTGCCAGCAGCTTAGTTGGAGGGGCGACCTACAATGAGCAGTTCTTC
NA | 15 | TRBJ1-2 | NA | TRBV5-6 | CASRSAPTPLYGYTF | TGTGCCAGCAGATCGGCCCCGACACCGCTCTATGGCTACACCTTC
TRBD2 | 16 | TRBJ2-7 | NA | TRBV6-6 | CASSKSTRTSGYEQYF | TGTGCCAGCAGTAAATCAACACGGACTAGCGGGTACGAGCAGTACTTC
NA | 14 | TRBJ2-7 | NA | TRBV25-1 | CASTHGAGSYEQYF | TGTGCCAGCACCCACGGGGCAGGGAGCTACGAGCAGTACTTC
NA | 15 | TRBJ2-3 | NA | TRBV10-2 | CASGFREFVTDTQYF | TGCGCCAGCGGATTTCGGGAGTTTGTGACAGATACGCAGTATTTT
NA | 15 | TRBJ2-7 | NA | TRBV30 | CAWSVPSQSGDEQYF | TGTGCCTGGAGTGTACCCAGTCAATCGGGCGACGAGCAGTACTTC
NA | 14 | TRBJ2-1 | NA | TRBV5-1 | CASSLRVASHEQFF | TGCGCCAGCAGCTTGAGGGTAGCATCCCATGAGCAGTTCTTC
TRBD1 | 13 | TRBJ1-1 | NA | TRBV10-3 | CAIRVDRAPEAFF | TGTGCCATCAGAGTCGACAGGGCCCCTGAAGCTTTCTTT
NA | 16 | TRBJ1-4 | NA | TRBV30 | CAWSVPQGLKGEKLFF | TGTGCCTGGAGTGTACCTCAGGGCCTAAAAGGGGAAAAACTGTTTTTT
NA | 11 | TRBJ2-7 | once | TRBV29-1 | CSVEDKYEQYF | TGCAGCGTTGAAGACAAATACGAGCAGTACTTC
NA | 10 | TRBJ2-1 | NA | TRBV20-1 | CSGRKIEQFF | TGCAGTGGCAGGAAGATTGAGCAGTTCTTC
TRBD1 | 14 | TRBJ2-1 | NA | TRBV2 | CASTHRDRGNEQFF | TGTGCCAGCACACACCGGGACAGGGGCAATGAGCAGTTCTTC
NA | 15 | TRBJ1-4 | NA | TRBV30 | CAWAAGPPSREKLFF | TGTGCCTGGGCTGCCGGGCCGCCGTCGCGTGAAAAACTGTTTTTT
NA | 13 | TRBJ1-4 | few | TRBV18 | CASSQGANEKLFF | TGTGCCAGCTCACAGGGGGCTAATGAAAAACTGTTTTTT
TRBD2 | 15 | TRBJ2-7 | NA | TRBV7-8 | CASSTLTSGAYEQYF | TGTGCCAGCAGCACCTTGACTAGCGGGGCCTACGAGCAGTACTTC
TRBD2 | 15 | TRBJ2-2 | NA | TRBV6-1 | CASETSGRGTGELFF | TGTGCCAGCGAGACTAGCGGGAGAGGTACCGGGGAGCTGTTTTTT
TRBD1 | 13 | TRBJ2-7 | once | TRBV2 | CASRGTATYEQYF | TGTGCCAGCAGGGGGACAGCAACCTACGAGCAGTACTTC
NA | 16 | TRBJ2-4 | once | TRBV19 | CASSITGLMTKNIQYF | TGTGCCAGTAGTATAACCGGGCTAATGACCAAAAACATTCAGTACTTC
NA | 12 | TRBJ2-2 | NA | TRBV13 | CASSLGGGELFF | TGTGCCAGCAGCTTAGGAGGCGGGGAGCTGTTTTTT
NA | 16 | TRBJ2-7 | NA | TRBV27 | CASSLFFGGNRGEQYF | TGTGCCAGCAGTTTATTTTTCGGGGGTAATAGGGGCGAGCAGTACTTC
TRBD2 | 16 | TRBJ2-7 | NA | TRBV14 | CASSQVLSSGKDEQYF | TGTGCCAGCAGCCAAGTTTTATCTAGCGGGAAGGACGAGCAGTACTTC
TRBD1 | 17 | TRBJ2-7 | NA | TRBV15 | CATSPGTGEAWGYEQYF | TGTGCCACCAGCCCCGGGACAGGGGAGGCTTGGGGCTACGAGCAGTACTTC
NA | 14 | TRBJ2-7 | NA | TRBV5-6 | CASSLGRLDLKQYF | TGTGCCAGCAGCTTGGGCAGGTTGGATCTCAAGCAGTACTTC
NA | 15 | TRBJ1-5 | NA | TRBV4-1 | CASSQDGLNNQPQHF | TGCGCCAGCAGCCAAGATGGACTGAACAATCAGCCCCAGCATTTT
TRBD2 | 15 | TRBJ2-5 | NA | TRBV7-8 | CASSLYLAGGETQYF | TGTGCCAGCAGCTTATATTTAGCGGGAGGAGAGACCCAGTACTTC
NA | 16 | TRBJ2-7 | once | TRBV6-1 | CASSEAQLHPTYEQYF | TGTGCCAGCAGTGAAGCTCAGTTACACCCTACCTACGAGCAGTACTTC
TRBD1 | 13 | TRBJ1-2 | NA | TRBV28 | CASSLATGGGYTF | TGTGCCAGCAGTTTAGCAACAGGGGGTGGCTACACCTTC
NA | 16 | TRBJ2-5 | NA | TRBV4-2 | CASSQGAGSRGETQYF | TGTGCCAGCAGCCAAGGGGCGGGGTCAAGAGGAGAGACCCAGTACTTC
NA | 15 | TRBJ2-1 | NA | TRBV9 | CASSGNFGYGNEQFF | TGTGCCAGCAGCGGTAATTTCGGCTATGGGAATGAGCAGTTCTTC
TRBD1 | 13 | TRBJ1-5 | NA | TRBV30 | CAWSTGGQQPQHF | TGTGCCTGGAGCACAGGGGGACAACAGCCCCAGCATTTT
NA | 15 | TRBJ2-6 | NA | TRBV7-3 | CASSLRESGANVLTF | TGTGCCAGCAGCTTACGGGAATCTGGGGCCAACGTCCTGACTTTC
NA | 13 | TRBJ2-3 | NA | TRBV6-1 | CASRTDYTDTQYF | TGTGCCAGCAGGACGGACTACACAGATACGCAGTATTTT
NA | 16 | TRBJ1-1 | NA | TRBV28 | CASSLWDDSGDTEAFF | TGTGCCAGCAGTTTATGGGACGACTCAGGGGACACTGAAGCTTTCTTT
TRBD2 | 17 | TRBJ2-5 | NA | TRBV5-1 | CASSPRGFSSGRETQYF | TGCGCCAGCAGCCCGCGCGGTTTTTCTAGCGGGAGAGAGACCCAGTACTTC
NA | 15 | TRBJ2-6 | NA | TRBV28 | CASSFAGSGANVLTF | TGTGCCAGCAGTTTCGCCGGCTCTGGGGCCAACGTCCTGACTTTC
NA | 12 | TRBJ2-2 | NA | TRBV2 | CASGRRTGELFF | TGTGCCAGCGGGAGAAGGACCGGGGAGCTGTTTTTT
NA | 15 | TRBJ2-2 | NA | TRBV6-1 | CASSRDNLLPGELFF | TGTGCCAGCAGCCGGGACAACCTCCTGCCCGGGGAGCTGTTTTTT
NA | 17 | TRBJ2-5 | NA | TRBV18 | CASSPEGLMVGCETQYF | TGTGCCAGCTCACCGGAAGGTTTAATGGTCGGGTGTGAGACCCAGTACTTC
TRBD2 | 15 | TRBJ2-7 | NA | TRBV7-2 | CASSYGLAGTYEQYF | TGTGCCAGCAGCTACGGACTAGCGGGAACATACGAGCAGTACTTC
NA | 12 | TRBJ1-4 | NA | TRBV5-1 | CASRATNEKLFF | TGCGCCAGCAGGGCAACTAATGAAAAACTGTTTTTT
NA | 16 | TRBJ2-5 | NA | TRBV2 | CASSEAPRRGRETQYF | TGTGCCAGCAGTGAAGCGCCTCGGAGAGGCCGGGAGACCCAGTACTTC
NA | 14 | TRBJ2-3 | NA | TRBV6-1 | CASSPGPSTDTQYF | TGTGCCAGCAGCCCAGGACCCAGCACAGATACGCAGTATTTT
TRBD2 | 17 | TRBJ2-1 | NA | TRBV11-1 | CASSATLSTSGRAGLFF | TGTGCCAGCAGCGCAACCCTATCGACGAGCGGGAGGGCCGGTCTGTTCTTC
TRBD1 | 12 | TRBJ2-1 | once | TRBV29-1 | CSVRDSYNEQFF | TGCAGCGTCAGGGACAGTTACAATGAGCAGTTCTTC
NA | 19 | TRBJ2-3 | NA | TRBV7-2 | CASSFGLGERVWYTDTQYF | TGTGCCAGCAGCTTCGGTCTGGGAGAAAGAGTGTGGTACACAGATACGCAGTATTTT